Below are 11 T cell receptor beta chains sequenced from a single sample in a study of T cells in Graves' hyperthyroidism and ophthalmopathy. Authors of the study amplified TCR beta CDR3 regions from RNA transcripts. Carried out on the TCR CDR3, a first-round RT-PCR used the HTBI primer set. MiXCR was run by TCRdb on the multiplex PCR reads, yielding one entry per CDR3 protein. The sample records about 420,000 distinct CDR3 sequences, about an eighth being singletons. Sequencing used blood. All receptors derive from a woman under 30 with Graves' hyperthyroidism.

This clonotype was seen many times. The gene calls are TRBV11-1 and TRBJ2-2; D perhaps matches TRBD2 (5 bases). Germline lookup yields CDR1 SGHAT and CDR2 FQDESV (reference sequence). Between the trimmed V and J ends, which lost 3 bases and 8 bases, there was a span of 16 bases. The CDR3 contains 15 residues. CDR3 sequence (DNA): TGTGCCAGCAGCTTTTCCTCGGCGAGGAGGGGGGAGCTGTTTTTT. It encodes CASSFSSARRGELFF.

This clonotype was picked up many times. The chain links TRBV28 to TRBJ2-5; TRBD2 might be the D (6 bases). Deletions cut 6 bases from V and 2 bases from J, with 16 bases between. Germline V gene lookup returns CDR1 MDHEN and CDR2 SYDVKM. The CDR3 has 15 residues. DNA for the CDR3: TGTGCCAGCAGCCGAGGACTATCGGGGCAAGAGACCCAGTACTTC. Its protein product is CASSRGLSGQETQYF. Full variable domain (remainder filled in from reference TRBV28 and TRBJ2-5): DVKVTQSSRYLVKRTGEKVFLECVQDMDHENMFWYRQDPGLGLRLIYFSYDVKMKEKGDIPEGYSVSREKKERFSLILESASTNQTSMYLCASSRGLSGQETQYFGPGTRLLVL.

A word on this clonotype: Being one base from a much bigger clone, this may be a read error. This chain uses TRBV6-5 with TRBJ1-5; D uncertain. The length of the CDR3 is 16 residues. CDR1 MNHEY and CDR2 SVGAGI come from the germline V gene. CDR3 in amino acids: CTSSYYPDLVDQPQHF. The CDR3 DNA sequence: TGTACCAGCAGTTACTATCCCGACCTCGTGGATCAGCCCCAGCATTTT.

This clonotype was recorded many times. This chain connects TRBV7-9 to TRBJ2-1, with D perhaps TRBD1 (5 bases). Germline CDR1 reads SEHNR; CDR2 reads FQNEAQ (reference sequence). V shed 6 bases and J shed 3 bases, with 18 bases lying between them. The CDR3 runs 16 residues. CDR3 sequence (DNA): TGTGCCAGCAGACCAAGAGAGACAGAGATCTACAATGAGCAGTTCTTC. Its translation is CASRPRETEIYNEQFF.

The table lists this clonotype with many counts. This sequence joins TRBV7-9 and TRBJ2-1; D perhaps matches TRBD2 (5 bases). The V gene's germline CDR1 is SEHNR and CDR2 FQNEAQ (reference sequence). The CDR3 sequence is 19 residues long. V was cut by 2 bases and J by 9 bases, with 29 bases left in between. CDR3 nucleotide sequence: TGTGCCAGCAGCTTACGGGGAAGTGGAGAGAAAAGTTTGATGGCTGAGCAGTTCTTC. This gives the protein CASSLRGSGEKSLMAEQFF.

V gene TRBV2 combines with J gene TRBJ1-1; 7 nucleotides line up with TRBD1. J gave up 1 base and V 8 bases, and 10 bases lay outside the gene matches. Germline lookup yields CDR1 SNHLY and CDR2 FYNNEI. The CDR3 is 15 residues long. The CDR3 nucleotides read TGTGCCAGCGTCCGACAGGGAACCGCGAACACTGAAGCTTTCTTT. Its protein is CASVRQGTANTEAFF.

The sample holds a few counts of this clonotype. The V and J genes are TRBV7-6 and TRBJ1-2; D perhaps matches TRBD1 (5 bases). Germline-derived CDR1 and CDR2 are SGHVS and FNYEAQ. V lost 5 bases and J 0 bases, leaving 16 bases between the germline ends. The CDR3 is made up of 16 amino acids. CDR3 coding DNA: TGTGCCAGCAGCGTAAACCCGGGACGGTCTAACTATGGCTACACCTTC. Translated, it gives CASSVNPGRSNYGYTF.

This clonotype was seen many times. The chain carries TRBV29-1 and TRBJ2-5; D not certain. Per the germline V gene, CDR1 is SQVTM and CDR2 is ANQGSEA. This CDR3 contains 16 residues. The V and J ends lost 1 base and 0 bases respectively, with 15 bases between them. The DNA for the CDR3 is TGCAGCGTTGAAGGGACGGTAGTAGGGTACCAAGAGACCCAGTACTTC. As protein: CSVEGTVVGYQETQYF.

The chain is built from TRBV19 and TRBJ2-7, with TRBD2 matching 7 bases. From germline, CDR1 is LNHDA and CDR2 SQIVND (reference sequence). The CDR3 covers 13 residues. V lost 5 bases and J lost 6; bases outside the gene matches: 7. The CDR3 DNA reads TGTGCCAGTAGTCGTGCGGGAGCACTCGAGCAGTACTTC. The encoded protein is CASSRAGALEQYF.

As to this clonotype: One base away lies a much larger clone, so this may be a sequencing read error. The rearrangement uses TRBV2 and TRBJ2-5; 9 nucleotides line up with TRBD2. The CDR3 consists of 14 residues. Germline CDR1 SNHLY, CDR2 FYNNEI. CDR3 protein: CASGTSGFQEAQYF. Written as DNA, the CDR3 is TGTGCCAGCGGAACTAGCGGGTTCCAAGAGGCCCAGTACTTC.

The chain has TRBV30 and TRBJ1-5, with D perhaps TRBD1 (6 bases). The CDR3 sequence is 14 residues long. From germline, CDR1 is GTSNPN and CDR2 SVGIG (reference sequence). Trimming took 0 bases from V and 5 from J, leaving 11 bases between them. The CDR3 reads CAWSVRGAYQPQHF. In nucleotides, the CDR3 is TGTGCCTGGAGTGTAAGGGGGGCTTATCAGCCCCAGCATTTT. The whole variable domain, remainder taken from reference TRBV30 and TRBJ1-5, is SQTIHQWPATLVQPVGSPLSLECTVEGTSNPNLYWYRQAAGRGLQLLFYSVGIGQISSEVPQNLSASRPQDRQFILSSKKLLLSDSGFYLCAWSVRGAYQPQHFGDGTRLSIL.